Sequencing of this T cell receptor (beta chain) was carried out in a study of blood T cell repertoires in COVID-19. Trimming left V 6 bases short and J 7 bases short, with 13 bases between. Per germline, CDR1 SNHLY and CDR2 FYNNEI. The CDR3 length is 12 residues. Clones were read by immunoSEQ multiplex PCR, and TCRdb kept only the in-frame ones, dropping some. Among around 130,000 clones listed, around four fifths were seen once. Clinical history as reported by participants underpinned cohort assignment. The sample comprised PBMCs or T cells enriched from blood (not recorded which). This sequence was found in a man between 40 and 49 years old with acute COVID-19. V is TRBV2 and J is TRBJ2-7; D unclear. CDR3 nucleotides: TGTGCCAGCAGCGCCTGGAGAGAAGAGCAGTACTTC. Its translation: CASSAWREEQYF.